A single sample is the source of the 26 T cell receptor beta chains below, sequenced in a study of blood T cell repertoires in COVID-19. TCRdb's copy holds only in-frame clones and misses some; the assay was immunoSEQ multiplex PCR. Among a few hundred thousand clones listed, 84% were seen once. Sequenced material: peripheral blood. The source of these receptors is a person between 65 and 79 years old with COVID-19, enrolled during active disease.

This clone was seen just once. The chain has TRBV27 and TRBJ2-1; D is ambiguous. V dropped 6 bases and J dropped 0 bases, with 9 bases sitting between them. This CDR3 has 14 residues. Germline V lookup: CDR1 MNHEY, CDR2 SMNVEV (reference sequence). For the CDR3, the DNA is TGTGCCAGCAGCTTAGTTAGCTCCTACAATGAGCAGTTCTTC. Its translation: CASSLVSSYNEQFF.

The chain recombines TRBV7-2 with TRBJ2-3; D is uncertain. Trimming removed 1 base at V and 0 bases at J, with 11 bases between. CDR3 length: 16 amino acids. Per the germline V gene, CDR1 is SGHTA and CDR2 is FQGNSA. For the CDR3, the DNA is TGTGCCAGCAGCTTAGGCCAGTGGCCTAGCACAGATACGCAGTATTTT. Amino acid sequence: CASSLGQWPSTDTQYF.

This chain uses TRBV28 with TRBJ1-5; no reliable D call. CDR3 size: 14 residues. V lost 3 bases, J lost 3 bases, and 9 bases lay in between. Per the germline V gene, CDR1 is MDHEN and CDR2 is SYDVKM. Here the CDR3 reads CASSLQVPNQPQHF. The CDR3 DNA reads TGTGCCAGCAGTTTGCAGGTACCCAATCAGCCCCAGCATTTT.

V and J are TRBV11-1 and TRBJ2-7; D unclear. The CDR3 covers 13 residues. Trimming pared 6 bases from V and 1 base from J, leaving 10 bases between. Per germline, CDR1 SGHAT and CDR2 FQDESV (reference sequence). CDR3 sequence reads: CASRSTFSYEQYF. The CDR3 DNA reads as TGTGCCAGCAGGAGTACGTTTTCCTACGAGCAGTACTTC.

This sequence joins TRBV12-3 or TRBV12-4 and TRBJ1-1, with no clear D. The CDR3 loop spans 12 amino acids. The V and J ends lost 6 bases and 0 bases respectively, with 5 bases between them. CDR3 bases: TGTGCCAGCAGGGGCATGAACACTGAAGCTTTCTTT. Protein product: CASRGMNTEAFF.

The count of this clone is one. This chain uses TRBV27 with TRBJ2-7; 9 bases map to TRBD1. The J segment lost 2 bases and the V segment lost 11 bases, leaving 31 bases of the junction unmatched. Germline V CDR1 and CDR2: MNHEY, SMNVEV (reference sequence). The CDR3 extends over 21 amino acids. CDR3 nucleotides: TGTGCCGACAGCAGTTGCAGTTTGCGGGTAGGCGGACAGGGGAAAGCCTACGAGCAGTACTTC. Residues: CADSSCSLRVGGQGKAYEQYF.

The V gene is TRBV7-8, the J gene TRBJ2-7, with 13 bases that match TRBD2. The V and J ends lost 6 bases and 6 bases, in that order; junction bases with no gene match: 5. This CDR3 has 14 amino acids. CDR1 is SGHVS, CDR2 FQNEAQ, per germline. The CDR3 coding sequence is TGTGCCAGCAGTCTGACTAGCGGGGGGTTCGAGCAGTACTTC. Amino acid sequence: CASSLTSGGFEQYF.

The J gene is TRBJ1-1, the V gene TRBV28; 7 bases match TRBD1. The CDR3 covers 13 residues. The ends lost 1 base at V and 5 bases at J; junction bases unmatched: 1. CDR1 MDHEN and CDR2 SYDVKM come from the germline V gene. DNA of the CDR3: TGTGCCAGCAGTTTATCCAGGGGGACTGAAGCTTTCTTT. Protein sequence: CASSLSRGTEAFF.

This chain links TRBV11-2 with TRBJ2-3; D is unclear. The CDR3 spans 16 residues. Germline loops: CDR1 SGHAT, CDR2 FQNNGV. V was pared by 0 bases and J by 0 bases, with 10 bases between. CDR3 coding DNA: TGTGCCAGCAGCTTAGAGTTATCCCCTAGCACAGATACGCAGTATTTT. As protein: CASSLELSPSTDTQYF.

The CDR3 is CASSSPGRAAEQYF. The CDR3 nucleotides are TGTGCCAGCAGTAGCCCGGGCAGGGCAGCCGAGCAGTACTTC. The chain combines TRBV28 with TRBJ2-7, with D possibly matching TRBD1 (5 bases). Germline-derived CDR1 and CDR2 are MDHEN and SYDVKM. This CDR3 is 14 amino acids long. Trimming took off 5 bases at V and 6 bases at J, with 17 bases between the two ends.

The chain employs TRBV5-1 and TRBJ2-3; TRBD2 agrees at 14 bases. V gave up 4 bases and J gave up 2 bases; unmatched junction bases: 9. This CDR3 has 18 residues. Germline V gene sequence: CDR1 SGHRS, CDR2 YFSETQ. DNA for the CDR3: TGCGCCAGCAGCCATGGAAGGGGACTAGCGGGGGCCACAGATACGCAGTATTTT. It is translated as CASSHGRGLAGATDTQYF.

The gene calls are TRBV7-3 and TRBJ1-1; possible D gene TRBD1, 5 bases. The CDR3 sequence is 13 residues long. In germline, CDR1 is SGHTA, CDR2 FQGTGA. The V end lost 5 bases, the J end lost 7 bases, and 14 bases lay between the germline ends. For the CDR3, the DNA is TGTGCCAGCAGCCCAGGGCCACGCGGTGAAGCTTTCTTT. As protein: CASSPGPRGEAFF.

This clone was picked up a small number of times. The V gene is TRBV21-1, the J gene TRBJ2-7; the DNA was not used to check the table's D call, TRBD2. TRBV21-1 constitutes a pseudogene. The CDR3 runs 14 residues. In nucleotides, the CDR3 is TGTGCCAGCAGCAAAGAGAGGAGGGGGGGGGAGCAGTACTTC. It translates to CASSKERRGGEQYF.

J is TRBJ2-1 and V is TRBV19; D is unclear. Trimming took 5 bases from V and 6 from J, leaving 14 bases between them. This CDR3 contains 14 residues. Germline CDR1 is LNHDA and CDR2 is SQIVND (reference sequence). The DNA for the CDR3 is TGTGCCAGTAGTCCGTTGGGCACCCGCAATGAGCAGTTCTTC. Protein sequence: CASSPLGTRNEQFF.

In this sample, this clone turned up a few times. The chain joins TRBV6-5 to TRBJ1-4; no clear D. The CDR3 is made up of 14 amino acids. Germline V gene sequence: CDR1 MNHEY, CDR2 SVGAGI. V lost 6 bases and J lost 7, with 15 bases in between. CDR3 sequence reads: CASRKRGSGEKLFF. In nucleotides, the CDR3 is TGTGCCAGCAGGAAACGAGGTTCCGGTGAAAAACTGTTTTTT.

This clone was observed a handful of times. V gene TRBV27 combines with J gene TRBJ2-1, with 12 positions matching TRBD2. V shed 4 bases, J shed 4 bases, and the junction held 11 bases outside the gene matches. The CDR3 contains 18 residues. Germline values: CDR1 MNHEY, CDR2 SMNVEV (reference sequence). This CDR3 reads CASSSQLAGGAPYNEQFF. CDR3 sequence (DNA): TGTGCCAGCAGTTCACAACTAGCGGGAGGAGCACCATACAATGAGCAGTTCTTC.

This clone was found a few times. The CDR3 DNA sequence: TGCGCCAGCAGCTCCGGAGCTGCGATGGGGGCGCGGGAGCAGTACTTC. Its translation is CASSSGAAMGAREQYF. The rearrangement links TRBV5-1 to TRBJ2-7; perhaps TRBD1 as D (6 bases). V lost 3 bases, J lost 7 bases, and 23 bases lay in between. CDR1 and CDR2 from the germline V gene are SGHRS and YFSETQ. The CDR3 spans 16 residues. Looking up the rest from reference TRBV5-1 and TRBJ2-7 gives the full variable domain: KAGVTQTPRYLIKTRGQQVTLSCSPISGHRSVSWYQQTPGQGLQFLFEYFSETQRNKGNFPGRFSGRQFSNSRSEMNVSTLELGDSALYLCASSSGAAMGAREQYFGPGTRLTVT.

This chain uses TRBV7-2 with TRBJ1-5; 7 bases line up with TRBD1. The germline V gene encodes CDR1 SGHTA and CDR2 FQGNSA. The trim removed 5 bases at V and 4 bases at J, leaving 8 bases unmatched. The CDR3 is 15 amino acids. CDR3 sequence reads: CASSPRTGTNQPQHF. The CDR3 DNA is TGTGCCAGCAGCCCCCGGACAGGAACAAATCAGCCCCAGCATTTT.

The V gene is TRBV7-2, the J gene TRBJ2-5; possible D gene TRBD1, 6 bases. V shed 1 base and J shed 4 bases, with 10 bases lying between them. Germline V lookup: CDR1 SGHTA, CDR2 FQGNSA. There are 14 residues in the CDR3. The CDR3 spells CASSLDSRGETQYF. In DNA, the CDR3 is TGTGCCAGCAGCTTAGATTCCAGGGGAGAGACCCAGTACTTC.

This clone was counted a single time. The chain carries TRBV6-1 and TRBJ1-5; the D is unclear. The CDR3 is 14 amino acids. CDR1 is MNHNS, CDR2 SASEGT, per germline. The V end lost 2 bases, the J end lost 6 bases, and 11 bases lay between the germline ends. Here the CDR3 reads CASSEQPSGQPQHF. The CDR3 nucleotides are TGTGCCAGCAGTGAACAGCCTTCGGGTCAGCCCCAGCATTTT.

This clone was seen a handful of times. V gene TRBV29-1 combines with J gene TRBJ2-7; 7 bases are a match to TRBD2. The CDR3 loop spans 14 amino acids. The germline gives CDR1 SQVTM, CDR2 ANQGSEA. V was clipped by 3 bases and J by 3 bases; unmatched bases: 8. The CDR3 DNA follows: TGCAGCGTTGAGGAGCGGGGCCAGCTCTACGAGCAGTACTTC. Protein sequence: CSVEERGQLYEQYF.

V gene TRBV10-2 combines with J gene TRBJ2-1; 8 positions match TRBD1. Germline trimming cut 8 bases from V and 5 bases from J; bases unmatched to any gene: 14. Germline V gene lookup returns CDR1 WSHSY and CDR2 SAAADI. This CDR3 region has 16 residues. The CDR3 here is CASQNGDRRLNNEQFF. DNA for the CDR3: TGCGCCAGCCAGAATGGGGACAGGAGATTAAACAATGAGCAGTTCTTC.

Only a few counts were recorded for this clone. The chain uses TRBV7-2 and TRBJ2-1; 11 positions match TRBD1. The CDR3 totals 15 residues. The germline V gene encodes CDR1 SGHTA and CDR2 FQGNSA. The ends lost 1 base at V and 10 bases at J; junction bases unmatched: 6. CDR3 region: CASSLEGQGAREQFF. In DNA form, the CDR3 reads TGTGCCAGCAGCTTAGAAGGACAGGGGGCGCGGGAGCAGTTCTTC.

The table lists this clone with a few counts. The chain recombines TRBV25-1 with TRBJ1-2, with a weak D call TRBD1 (6 bases). Germline V gene data show CDR1 as MGHDK and CDR2 as SYGVNS. The length of the CDR3 is 14 residues. Trimming cost V 4 bases and J 3 bases, with 12 bases left between them. CDR3 residues: CASSGHREYYGYTF. CDR3 nucleotide sequence: TGTGCCAGCAGTGGGCACAGGGAGTACTATGGCTACACCTTC.

This rearrangement joins TRBV5-1 to TRBJ1-2, with D unclear. The CDR3 extends over 14 amino acids. The V end lost 5 bases, the J end lost 5 bases, and 16 bases lay between the germline ends. CDR1 and CDR2 from the germline V gene are SGHRS and YFSETQ. The CDR3 is CASRSTRTAYGYTF. CDR3 DNA sequence: TGCGCCAGCAGGTCGACCCGGACTGCTTATGGCTACACCTTC. Filled out from reference TRBV5-1 and TRBJ1-2, the complete variable domain reads KAGVTQTPRYLIKTRGQQVTLSCSPISGHRSVSWYQQTPGQGLQFLFEYFSETQRNKGNFPGRFSGRQFSNSRSEMNVSTLELGDSALYLCASRSTRTAYGYTFGSGTRLTVV.

The chain combines TRBV4-3 with TRBJ1-6; D may be TRBD1 (6 bases). This CDR3 has 14 residues. The V end lost 3 bases, the J end lost 10 bases, and 13 bases lay between the germline ends. Germline-derived CDR1 and CDR2 are LGHNA and YSLEER. The CDR3 here is CASSQGDTTSPLHF. The DNA for the CDR3 is TGCGCCAGCAGCCAGGGGGACACAACATCACCCCTCCACTTT.